The following is a T cell receptor beta chain sequence with its context. What it recognizes is unknown. The source of the sample is a study of OX40 agonist ivuxolimab in advanced cancers. Study-wide context: At around 83% male, the cohort had a mean age of about 60 years, ranging from roughly 20 to 90.

Study-level results: Relative to CD4+ cells, CD8+ T cells on average had more expanded clones. Nonresponders included some who also had low normalized T-cell clonal expansion.

This table comes from immunoSEQ multiplex PCR, and its TCRdb copy is limited to in-frame clones, with some not included. The table shows 45,000 to 60,000 clones, with more than 80% occurring only once. The CDR3 is made up of 14 amino acids. CDR1 and CDR2 (germline): KGHSH, LQKENI. V lost 3 bases, J lost 4 bases, and 12 bases lay in between. This specimen consisted of CD4+ or CD8+ T cells sorted from blood, obtained in a trial of the OX40 agonist ivuxolimab. This clonotype originated in an adult with an advanced solid tumor such as melanoma, head and neck, liver or kidney cancer. The J gene is TRBJ1-2, the V gene TRBV18, with D unresolved. CDR3 nucleotide sequence: TGTGCCAGCTCACCTCCCGGCAGAACCTATGGCTACACCTTC. Protein product: CASSPPGRTYGYTF. The variable domain in full, completed from reference TRBV18 and TRBJ1-2, reads NAGVMQNPRHLVRRRGQEARLRCSPMKGHSHVYWYRQLPEEGLKFMVYLQKENIIDESGMPKERFSAEFPKEGPSILRIQQVVRGDSAAYFCASSPPGRTYGYTFGSGTRLTVV.